The 28 T cell receptor beta chains below come from one sample, sequenced in a study of preoperative IRX-2 immunotherapy in early breast cancer. Measured with immunoSEQ multiplex PCR; TCRdb has only the in-frame clones, and not every one. The data contain 25,000 to 30,000 clones, almost 90% of them singletons. Treatment defined: preoperative locoregional IRX-2 cytokine immunotherapy. Sampling was performed from a patient treated with IRX-2 immunotherapy. Receptors originate from a human donor with breast cancer.

The rearrangement links TRBV27 to TRBJ2-3, with TRBD1 matching over 7 bases. Germline loops: CDR1 MNHEY, CDR2 SMNVEV (reference sequence). This CDR3 comprises 15 residues. The junction had 5 bases not matched to a gene; V was cut back by 1 base and J by 4 bases. CDR3 amino acids: CASSLWQGVADTQYF. CDR3 DNA: TGTGCCAGCAGTTTATGGCAGGGGGTGGCAGATACGCAGTATTTT.

V gene TRBV28 combines with J gene TRBJ2-1, with 10 nucleotides matching TRBD2. Trimming at V came to 2 bases and at J to 8 bases, leaving 3 bases not matched to a gene. CDR1 is MDHEN and CDR2 is SYDVKM in the germline V gene. This CDR3 spans 14 amino acids. The CDR3 protein is CASSLGTSAYEQFF. The CDR3 DNA is TGTGCCAGCAGTTTAGGGACTAGCGCGTATGAGCAGTTCTTC.

The chain uses TRBV5-1 and TRBJ1-2; D unclear. The ends were cut back, 0 bases at V and 2 bases at J, with 11 bases in the middle. Germline values: CDR1 SGHRS, CDR2 YFSETQ. The CDR3 totals 15 residues. The CDR3 coding sequence is TGCGCCAGCAGCTTGGCCCAGGCGGTAAACTATGGCTACACCTTC. Translation gives CASSLAQAVNYGYTF.

The chain carries TRBV4-3 and TRBJ2-1; D is unresolved. Germline CDR1 LGHNA, CDR2 YSLEER. This CDR3 comprises 15 residues. The V and J ends lost 2 bases and 3 bases respectively, with 11 bases between them. The CDR3 protein is CASSQSGSSYNEQFF. The CDR3 DNA follows: TGCGCCAGCAGCCAATCCGGGTCCAGCTACAATGAGCAGTTCTTC.

The chain recombines TRBV11-2 with TRBJ2-7; D not certain. Germline values: CDR1 SGHAT, CDR2 FQNNGV. The CDR3 is 14 amino acids. Trimming shortened V by 7 bases and J by 0 bases, and 13 bases separated the two germline ends. CDR3 in DNA: TGTGCCAGCACCCCTCTTACCAGCTCCTACGAGCAGTACTTC. Protein: CASTPLTSSYEQYF.

The rearrangement uses TRBV6-5 and TRBJ2-1, with 15 positions matching TRBD2. This CDR3 region has 15 residues. V lost 6 bases to trimming and J lost 8 bases; unmatched junction nucleotides: 5. The germline gives CDR1 MNHEY, CDR2 SVGAGI. The CDR3 spells CASSRTSGGAYEQFF. The DNA for the CDR3 is TGTGCCAGCAGCCGGACTAGCGGGGGGGCCTATGAGCAGTTCTTC.

This rearrangement joins TRBV5-1 to TRBJ2-2, with 7 bases lining up with TRBD1. The CDR3 length is 15 residues. In germline, CDR1 is SGHRS, CDR2 YFSETQ. Trimming cost V 4 bases and J 4 bases; bases outside gene matches: 7. CDR3 region: CASSQDRTGTGELFF. The CDR3 coding sequence is TGCGCCAGCAGCCAGGACCGGACAGGCACCGGGGAGCTGTTTTTT.

The V gene is TRBV7-2, the J gene TRBJ2-7, with 8 bases lining up with TRBD2. V shed 2 bases, J shed 7 bases, and the junction held 7 bases outside the gene matches. CDR3 length equals 14 residues. Germline-derived CDR1 and CDR2 are SGHTA and FQGNSA. CDR3: CASSLTGGPGEQYF. The DNA for the CDR3 is TGTGCCAGCAGCTTAACGGGAGGGCCCGGTGAGCAGTACTTC. Together with reference TRBV7-2 and TRBJ2-7, the CDR3 gives the full variable domain: GAGVSQSPSNKVTEKGKDVELRCDPISGHTALYWYRQSLGQGLEFLIYFQGNSAPDKSGLPSDRFSAERTGGSVSTLTIQRTQQEDSAVYLCASSLTGGPGEQYFGPGTRLTVT.

The gene calls are TRBV11-2 and TRBJ1-1; possible D gene TRBD1, 5 bases. Per germline, CDR1 SGHAT and CDR2 FQNNGV. There are 14 residues in the CDR3. Trimming took 2 bases from V and 5 from J, leaving 12 bases between them. Here the CDR3 DNA reads TGTGCCAGCAGCTTACACCGGGACGGAACTGAAGCTTTCTTT. Protein sequence: CASSLHRDGTEAFF.

The chain uses TRBV5-4 and TRBJ2-6; possible D gene TRBD2, 5 bases. V was trimmed by 4 bases and J by 2 bases, leaving 19 bases between them. The germline V gene has CDR1 SGHNT and CDR2 YYREEE (reference sequence). The CDR3 is 18 amino acids. CDR3 residues: CASSHPGPGEPGANVLTF. CDR3 in DNA: TGTGCCAGCAGCCACCCGGGTCCCGGGGAGCCTGGGGCCAACGTCCTGACTTTC.

The chain combines TRBV6-6 with TRBJ2-5; D not certain. V was trimmed by 8 bases and J by 3 bases, leaving 13 bases between them. The CDR3 is 13 residues long. Germline CDR1 and CDR2: MNHNY and SVGAGI (reference sequence). DNA for the CDR3: TGTGCCAGCGGTTCTGGGCCAAAAGAGACCCAGTACTTC. Translation: CASGSGPKETQYF.

The chain joins TRBV6-5 to TRBJ2-7; the match to TRBD1 covers 9 bases. Trimming at V came to 7 bases and at J to 1 base, leaving 8 bases not matched to a gene. The germline V gene encodes CDR1 MNHEY and CDR2 SVGAGI. The CDR3 contains 15 residues. The CDR3 loop is CASTPPGTGSYEQYF. DNA of the CDR3: TGTGCCAGCACCCCCCCCGGGACAGGGTCCTACGAGCAGTACTTC.

The chain combines TRBV15 with TRBJ2-7; D uncertain. Looked up from germline, CDR1 is LNHNV and CDR2 is YYDKDF (reference sequence). The CDR3 runs to 15 residues. With 0 bases removed from V and 0 bases from J, the gap between germline ends came to 9 bases. This chain's CDR3 is CATSREEANSYEQYF. CDR3 DNA: TGTGCCACCAGCAGAGAGGAAGCAAACTCCTACGAGCAGTACTTC.

The CDR3 region has the DNA TGTGCCATCAGTGAGTCTCTGGGAGGGCAGAACACCGGGGAGCTGTTTTTT. It encodes CAISESLGGQNTGELFF. This chain connects TRBV10-3 to TRBJ2-2, with 7 bases identical to TRBD2. With 0 bases clipped from V and 1 base from J, the junction kept 5 bases outside the gene matches. The CDR3 sequence is 17 residues long. The germline V gene encodes CDR1 ENHRY and CDR2 SYGVKD.

This rearrangement joins TRBV2 to TRBJ2-5; 12 bases are a match to TRBD2. The V and J ends lost 7 bases and 11 bases, in that order; junction bases with no gene match: 11. From germline, CDR1 is SNHLY and CDR2 FYNNEI. The CDR3 is 14 residues long. DNA of the CDR3: TGTGCCAGCAAAGCTGTCCTAGCGGGAGGGGAACAGTACTTC. Protein product: CASKAVLAGGEQYF.

The chain joins TRBV28 to TRBJ1-2; 7 nucleotides match TRBD1. This CDR3 spans 14 amino acids. With V trimmed by 5 bases and J by 5 bases, 8 bases remained unmatched. The germline V gene has CDR1 MDHEN and CDR2 SYDVKM. CDR3 in amino acids: CASSTEQGSYGYTF. DNA of the CDR3: TGTGCCAGCAGTACTGAACAGGGGTCTTATGGCTACACCTTC.

This clone was observed a few times. The chain joins TRBV21-1 to TRBJ2-1; no check of the table's D call, TRBD1, against the DNA was made. TRBV21-1 represents a pseudogene. CDR3 length: 18 residues. The CDR3 protein is CASSKYSRDRGGVDEQFF. CDR3 nucleotides: TGTGCCAGCAGCAAATATTCCCGGGACAGGGGGGGGGTGGATGAGCAGTTCTTC.

The J gene is TRBJ1-4, the V gene TRBV28; TRBD1 matches 9 bases. The CDR3 extends over 13 amino acids. Unmatched junction bases numbered 7, after V lost 3 bases and J lost 14 bases. Germline CDR1 reads MDHEN; CDR2 reads SYDVKM. As DNA, the CDR3 is TGTGCCAGCAGTTTGGGGACAGGGAGAGGGCTGTTTTTT. Translation: CASSLGTGRGLFF.

This CDR3 reads CASRRSGSSYNEQFF. CDR3 nucleotides: TGCGCCAGCAGACGTAGCGGGAGCTCCTACAATGAGCAGTTCTTC. The chain couples TRBV4-1 to TRBJ2-1; 9 bases line up with TRBD2. Germline lookup yields CDR1 MGHRA and CDR2 YSYEKL. Trimming took 6 bases from V and 0 from J; bases not matched to a gene: 3. The length of the CDR3 is 15 residues.

The V and J genes are TRBV7-5 and TRBJ1-1; TRBD1, the table's D call, was not compared with the DNA. TRBV7-5 is given as a pseudogene. The CDR3 consists of 12 residues. Here the CDR3 DNA reads TGTGCCAGCAGCTTAGAACAACGTGAAGCTTTCTTT. Its translation is CASSLEQREAFF.

V gene TRBV28 combines with J gene TRBJ2-1, with D possibly being TRBD2 (5 bases). The CDR3 contains 17 residues. V shed 4 bases and J shed 4 bases, with 20 bases lying between them. Germline V gene data show CDR1 as MDHEN and CDR2 as SYDVKM. CDR3 DNA: TGTGCCAGCAGTTCCCCTCTTTCCCGGGAAAGGTACAATGAGCAGTTCTTC. Amino acids: CASSSPLSRERYNEQFF.

In this sample, this clone turned up once. The chain has TRBV27 and TRBJ1-6, with unresolved D. The V end lost 2 bases, the J end lost 7 bases, and 12 bases lay between the germline ends. From germline, CDR1 is MNHEY and CDR2 SMNVEV (reference sequence). The CDR3 extends over 15 amino acids. The CDR3 region is CASSLDFERNSPLHF. The CDR3 region has the DNA TGTGCCAGCAGTTTAGATTTCGAGAGAAATTCACCCCTCCACTTT.

The rearrangement links TRBV29-1 to TRBJ2-5, with 11 bases lining up with TRBD2. The germline gives CDR1 SQVTM, CDR2 ANQGSEA. The V gene end was trimmed by 6 bases and the J gene end by 2 bases; junction bases not matched to a gene: 5. This CDR3 contains 14 residues. The CDR3 sequence: CSVVTSGAQETQYF. The CDR3, as DNA: TGCAGCGTGGTGACTAGCGGGGCTCAAGAGACCCAGTACTTC.

This clone was detected only a few times. The CDR3 protein is CASKDEYGYTF. CDR3 nucleotide sequence: TGTGCCAGCAAGGATGAATATGGCTACACCTTC. The chain couples TRBV2 to TRBJ1-2; D is unclear. This CDR3 comprises 11 residues. Germline loops: CDR1 SNHLY, CDR2 FYNNEI. Deletions cut 7 bases from V and 5 bases from J, with 8 bases between.

This chain joins TRBV5-6 and TRBJ1-1; no clear D gene. The CDR3 contains 13 residues. Germline assignment: CDR1 SGHDT and CDR2 YYEEEE. Trimming pared 4 bases from V and 7 bases from J, leaving 14 bases between. CDR3 sequence (DNA): TGTGCCAGCAGCATACGATCCGGGATTGAAGCTTTCTTT. It is translated as CASSIRSGIEAFF.

This clone was observed a single time. The CDR3 nucleotides are TGTGCCAGCAGCTTAGATAAAAGAAACTATGGCTACACCTTC. Protein product: CASSLDKRNYGYTF. This sequence joins TRBV11-2 and TRBJ1-2; D remains ambiguous. Trimming left V 0 bases short and J 2 bases short, with 7 bases between. The CDR3 consists of 14 residues. Germline V CDR1 and CDR2: SGHAT, FQNNGV.

The gene calls are TRBV5-1 and TRBJ2-5; D may correspond to TRBD1 or TRBD2 (5 bases each). The J call may not be correct, given that the DNA end is closer to TRBJ2-7. Germline V gene sequence: CDR1 SGHRS, CDR2 YFSETQ. The CDR3 totals 16 residues. The CDR3 DNA reads TGCGCCAGCAGCTTGGACCGGGGACCCCACGAGTACGAGCAGTACTTC. It encodes CASSLDRGPHEYEQYF.

The chain couples TRBV5-1 to TRBJ1-4; D is possibly TRBD1 (6 bases). The CDR3 is 15 amino acids. The germline gives CDR1 SGHRS, CDR2 YFSETQ. Trimming stripped 0 bases from V and 3 bases from J, with 9 bases between. The CDR3 protein is CASSLAGQPNEKLFF. The CDR3 DNA is TGCGCCAGCAGCTTGGCCGGACAGCCTAATGAAAAACTGTTTTTT.